This TCR beta chain is drawn from a study of graft-versus-host responses after intestinal transplantation (TCRdb year 2021). In terms of the full investigation: The transplants that recipients received were multivisceral, liver-intestinal, or isolated intestinal. Every recipient was given anti-thymocyte globulin induction, followed by around three years of maintenance tacrolimus and steroids. After intestinal transplantation, graft-versus-host and host-versus-graft alloreactive T cell clones in the graft, circulation and bone marrow were tracked using bulk TCR-beta CDR3 sequencing. To identify alloreactive clones, pre-transplant mixed lymphocyte reaction products were sequenced and then compared with unstimulated pre-transplant donor and recipient T cells. The cohort enrolled about two dozen intestinal transplant recipients, one of whom was a retransplant, and 3 patients without pretransplant specimens were excluded. Donor T cell macrochimerism was defined as a peak of at least 4% donor T cells among recipient peripheral blood mononuclear cells. Instead of going to the commercial service, samples from a few later patients were sequenced in-house on an Illumina MiSeq and processed with MiXCR.

Worth noting for this clone: Its antigen specificity is not known. No much larger clonotype is one base removed from it; base qualities were not supplied.

Preparation of the library involved the immunoSEQ multiplex PCR assay. For most patients, genomic DNA was isolated with the Qiagen DNeasy Blood and Tissue Kit and sent frozen to Adaptive Biotechnologies for TCR sequencing. Adaptive Biotechnologies carried out high-throughput TCR-beta CDR3 sequencing of genomic DNA for most patients. The study's processing was this. Adaptive's ImmunoSEQ software supplied the TCR sequencing data for around 17 patients, while MiXCR and VDJtools were used to process three other patients. To correct CD4 versus CD8 sorting errors, any sequence found in both subsets at a frequency ratio below 5:1 was removed. Because the origin of CDR3 nucleotide sequences shared between donor and recipient could not be assigned, those sequences were removed. To count as alloreactive, a clone needed at least 2-fold expansion over unstimulated cells and a minimum CFSE-low frequency of 0.002% (template counts) or 0.001% (read counts). Clones detected in sequenced pre-transplant spleen, lymph node, or MLR CFSE-low populations of the donor or recipient were defined as mappable. The cumulative frequency of alloreactive clones was calculated as a percentage of all sequences, weighted by copy number. As stored in TCRdb, this immuneACCESS dataset retains in-frame rearrangements with V and J assigned. A fraction of the clones does not appear; measured against another copy, unresolved V genes explain less than half of the discrepancy, and the remainder lacks a known reason. V and J calls plus clone size are reproduced from that table; the DNA served to infer D and trimming. The sample table records more than 65,000 clones; 85% to 90% of these occur just once. The biggest ten clones account for roughly 0.37% of the sample.

Results the study describes overall, beyond this receptor: GvH clones turned up in recipient bone marrow, with some appearing earlier in ileal mucosa or blood, a pattern consistent with an intestinal mucosal origin. High GvH to HvG T cell clonal ratios were observed in the allografts of patients with donor T cell macrochimerism. Early after transplant, peak levels of circulating GvH clones were found to be associated with declines in HvG clones. Conclusions were limited by the relatively low number and heterogeneity of intestinal transplant patients.

Reading the germline V gene gives CDR1 MDHEN and CDR2 SYDVKM. V has 7 bases trimmed and J has 6 bases trimmed; junction bases matching no gene number 11. Including the terminal cysteine and phenylalanine, the CDR3 comprises 15 residues. Just the 45-base CDR3 DNA is kept, in frame starting at base 1. According to the study, the label for this sample's time point signals: cells obtained before transplantation from donor or recipient. CD3+CD4+ and CD3+CD8+ populations were FACS-sorted from unstimulated pre-transplant donor and recipient cells taken from spleen or lymph nodes. The chain uses TRBV28 and TRBJ2-2; the junction holds 7 bases that match TRBD1. The origin of this receptor is a human donor who received an intestinal transplant. This sample comprised unstimulated CD4+ T cells sorted from spleen or lymph node cells, obtained before intestinal transplant. The CDR3 here reads CASTPSGQGAGELFF. The nucleotide sequence reads as follows: TGTGCCAGCACCCCATCGGGCCAGGGGGCCGGGGAGCTGTTTTTT.